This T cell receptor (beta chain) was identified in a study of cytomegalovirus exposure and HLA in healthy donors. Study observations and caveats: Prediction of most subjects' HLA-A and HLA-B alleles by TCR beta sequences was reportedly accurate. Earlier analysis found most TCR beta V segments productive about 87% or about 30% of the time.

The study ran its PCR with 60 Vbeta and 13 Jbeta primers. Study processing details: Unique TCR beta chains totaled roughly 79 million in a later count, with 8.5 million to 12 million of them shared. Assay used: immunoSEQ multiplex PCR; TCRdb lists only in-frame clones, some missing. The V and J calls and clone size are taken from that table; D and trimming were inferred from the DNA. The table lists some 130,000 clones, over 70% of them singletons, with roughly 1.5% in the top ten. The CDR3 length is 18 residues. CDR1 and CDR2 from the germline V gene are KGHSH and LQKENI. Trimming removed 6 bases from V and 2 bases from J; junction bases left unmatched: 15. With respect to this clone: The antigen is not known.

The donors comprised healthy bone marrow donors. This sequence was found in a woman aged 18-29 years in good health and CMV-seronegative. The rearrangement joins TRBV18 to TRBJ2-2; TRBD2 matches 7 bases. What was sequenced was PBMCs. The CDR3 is CASSVTTSTSANTGELFF. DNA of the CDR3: TGTGCCAGCTCGGTAACAACCTCCACTAGCGCAAACACCGGGGAGCTGTTTTTT. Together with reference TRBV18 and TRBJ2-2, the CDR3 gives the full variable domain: NAGVMQNPRHLVRRRGQEARLRCSPMKGHSHVYWYRQLPEEGLKFMVYLQKENIIDESGMPKERFSAEFPKEGPSILRIQQVVRGDSAAYFCASSVTTSTSANTGELFFGEGSRLTVL.